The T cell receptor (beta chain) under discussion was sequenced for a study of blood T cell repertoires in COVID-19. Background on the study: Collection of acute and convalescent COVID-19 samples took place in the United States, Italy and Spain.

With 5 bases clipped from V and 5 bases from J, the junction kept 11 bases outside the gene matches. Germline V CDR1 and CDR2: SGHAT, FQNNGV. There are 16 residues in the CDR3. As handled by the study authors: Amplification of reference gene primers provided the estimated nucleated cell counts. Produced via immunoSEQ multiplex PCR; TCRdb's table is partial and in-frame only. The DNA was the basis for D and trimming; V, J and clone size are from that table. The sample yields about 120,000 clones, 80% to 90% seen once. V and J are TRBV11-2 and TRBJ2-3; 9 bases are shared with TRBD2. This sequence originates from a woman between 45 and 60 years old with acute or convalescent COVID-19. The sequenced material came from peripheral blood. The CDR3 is CASSLEGLAKRDTQYF. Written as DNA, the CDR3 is TGTGCCAGCAGCCTGGAGGGACTAGCTAAGAGAGATACGCAGTATTTT.